This TCR beta chain was sequenced in a study of cytomegalovirus exposure and HLA in healthy donors. Findings of the study overall: Among CMV-associated TCR beta chains, most appeared HLA-restricted in a later analysis. TCR beta sequences reportedly predicted most subjects' HLA-A and HLA-B alleles accurately.

With respect to this clone: No antigen is known for it. One junction end does not reproduce the germline sequence, and a read error may be involved.

13 Jbeta primers and 60 Vbeta primers were used for the PCR. TCRdb's table, derived via immunoSEQ multiplex PCR, lists solely in-frame clones and lacks some. The table has approximately 170,000 clones, 80% seen once; the top ten hold 9.5% to 10%. CDR1 SGHNT and CDR2 YYREEE come from the germline V gene (reference sequence). This CDR3 contains 15 residues. The TCR was taken from a man between 18 and 29 years old in good health and CMV-seropositive. Sequencing input: PBMCs. The chain couples TRBV5-4 to TRBJ2-6; the D gene is possibly TRBD1 (6 bases). The CDR3 loop reads CASSQSGAGANVLAF. CDR3 in DNA: TGTGCCAGCAGCCAATCAGGGGCTGGGGCCAACGTCCTGGCTTTC. Drawing the rest from reference TRBV5-4 and TRBJ2-6, the complete variable domain is ETGVTQSPTHLIKTRGQQVTLRCSSQSGHNTVSWYQQALGQGPQFIFQYYREEENGRGNFPPRFSGLQFPNYSSELNVNALELDDSALYLCASSQSGAGANVLAFGAGSRLTVL.